Shown below are 18 T cell receptor beta chains from a single sample sequenced in a study of tumor-infiltrating lymphocytes in primary liver carcinoma (TCRdb year 2017). Without any cell sorting, total RNA and DNA were co-extracted from roughly 18-30 mg of bulk tissue using the AllPrep DNA/RNA mini kit. These reads were obtained on an Illumina HiSeq 2500. Using a constant-region primer and ProtoScript II reverse transcriptase, TCRbeta-specific cDNA was reverse-transcribed from 450 to 650 ng total RNA. Construction of the TCRbeta libraries relied on three nested rounds of multiplex PCR, following a slightly modified ARM-PCR procedure. The first two PCR rounds used multiplex TRBV1-TRBV30 forward primers with a Cbeta reverse primer, each for approximately 11 cycles. Using fastp at Q25 and MiXCR, TCRdb reprocessed the public reads and kept productive beta chains. Rows with one shared CDR3 protein collapse into an entry with the most common genes and DNA. This sample gives roughly 78,000 distinct CDR3 sequences in total; 71% of them show up just once. Of the sample, approximately 14% falls within the top ten clones.

The sample taken for sequencing was liver tumor tissue from sampling region 4. In the paper's terms, the cell subset or site label means: tumor region T4, right-lateral pole. The receptors were sampled from a woman between 55 and 75 years old with primary liver carcinoma and hepatitis B virus infection.

Remarks on this clonotype: The conserved closing phenylalanine or tryptophan is absent in this CDR3, likely reflecting a read error. The J gene is TRBJ2-7, the V gene TRBV11-1, with D possibly matching TRBD2 (6 bases). Germline V gene data show CDR1 as SGHAT and CDR2 as FQDESV (reference sequence). This CDR3 is built from 15 residues. In DNA form, the CDR3 reads TGTGCCAGCAGCTGTGGCGGGACGAGGACCTACAAGCAGTACTCC. Protein product: CASSCGGTRTYKQYS.

Details on this clonotype: This clone may be a read error of a much larger clone one base away. This rearrangement joins TRBV28 to TRBJ2-7; 7 nucleotides line up with TRBD1. The CDR3 is made up of 13 amino acids. Germline V gene lookup returns CDR1 MDHEN and CDR2 SYDVKM. DNA for the CDR3: TGTGCCAGCAGTCTGACAGGGCCCTACGAGCAGTGCTTC. Translated, it gives CASSLTGPYEQCF.

Remarks on this clonotype: The germline gene is not matched at one end of the junction; a read error may be the cause. This chain joins TRBV12-3 or TRBV12-4 and TRBJ2-5; 13 positions match TRBD2. CDR3 size: 15 residues. CDR3 bases: TGTGCCAGGAGCCACTGGACTAGCGGGAGAGAGACCCAGCACTTC. It is translated as CARSHWTSGRETQHF.

For this clonotype: At one boundary the junction diverges from the germline segment, which might be a read error. The chain carries TRBV6-6 and TRBJ2-7; TRBD1 might be the D (6 bases). This CDR3 spans 15 amino acids. The germline gives CDR1 MNHNY, CDR2 SVGAGI (reference sequence). The CDR3 DNA sequence: TGTGCCAGCAGAACAACAAGCAGGGGTTCGGGCGAGCATTATTTC. Translating gives CASRTTSRGSGEHYF.

As to this clonotype: The junction and the germline gene differ at one end; a read error may be behind it. V and J are TRBV12-5 and TRBJ2-1; 16 bases are a match to TRBD2. The CDR3 is 18 amino acids. Germline V gives CDR1 LGHNT, CDR2 FRNRAP. CDR3 residues: CASGSPPGLAGGPDELFF. In DNA, the CDR3 is TGTGCTAGTGGTTCTCCTCCGGGACTAGCGGGAGGGCCCGATGAGCTGTTCTTC.

As concerns this clonotype: A junction boundary mismatches the germline segment, possibly from a read error. This chain connects TRBV4-2 to TRBJ2-1; 9 positions match TRBD2. This CDR3 comprises 16 residues. CDR1 LGHNA and CDR2 YNFKEQ come from the germline V gene. In nucleotides, the CDR3 is TGCGCCAGCAGGCAAGGACCGGGACTAGCAGCCATGGGGCAGTTCTTC. Protein: CASRQGPGLAAMGQFF.

Details on this clonotype: Sequence at one end of the junction differs from germline and may be a read error. V and J are TRBV11-3 and TRBJ2-7; possibly TRBD1 or TRBD2 for D (6 bases each). CDR3 length: 16 residues. Germline assignment: CDR1 SGHNT and CDR2 YENEEA. CDR3 in DNA: TGTACCAGCAGTACCCGCGGGACACTACCTTCCTACGAGCAGTACTTC. Amino acid sequence: CTSSTRGTLPSYEQYF.

About this clonotype: A read error may explain this, as a much larger clone is one base away. The genes are TRBV28 and TRBJ2-3; 8 bases match TRBD2. The CDR3 covers 15 residues. CDR1 and CDR2 (germline): MDHEN, SYDVKM. The CDR3 region has the DNA TGTGCCAGTGGGGACTGGCGGGAGGTCACAGATAGGCAGTATTTT. Translating gives CASGDWREVTDRQYF.

In the case of this clonotype: Sequence at one end of the junction differs from germline and may be a read error. The rearrangement uses TRBV12-3 or TRBV12-4 and TRBJ2-4; D is uncertain. The CDR3 has 12 amino acids. CDR3 amino acids: CVSSLMENMQYF. The CDR3 DNA sequence: TGTGTCAGCAGTCTCATGGAAAACATGCAGTACTTC.

This clonotype was counted ten times or more. The J gene is TRBJ1-5, the V gene TRBV5-8; 10 bases align to TRBD1. This CDR3 has 20 residues. The ends lost 0 bases at V and 0 bases at J; junction bases unmatched: 12. Germline V gene data show CDR1 as SGHTS and CDR2 as YDEGEE. The CDR3 DNA reads TGTGCCAGCAGCTTGGCCCCTACCGACAGGGGGCGCCATAGCAATCAGCCCCAGCATTTT. As protein: CASSLAPTDRGRHSNQPQHF.

Points on this clonotype: The CDR3 ends on some other residue instead of the conserved phenylalanine or tryptophan, so this is likely a read error. The J gene is TRBJ2-1, the V gene TRBV11-3, with D possibly TRBD2 on 5 matching bases. With 3 bases removed from V and 9 bases from J, the gap between germline ends came to 18 bases. CDR3 length: 15 amino acids. Germline V gene sequence: CDR1 SGHNT, CDR2 YENEEA. The chain's CDR3 is CASSLGAAARVEQFS. The CDR3 nucleotides are TGTGCCAGCAGCTTGGGAGCGGCTGCCCGGGTTGAGCAGTTCTCC.

With regard to this clonotype: Because it lacks the conserved phenylalanine or tryptophan at the end, this CDR3 is likely a read error. J is TRBJ2-7 and V is TRBV10-3, with D possibly TRBD2 on 6 matching bases. Germline loops: CDR1 ENHRY, CDR2 SYGVKD. CDR3 length: 18 residues. The germline V and J ends were trimmed by 3 bases and 4 bases, with 25 bases remaining between them. In DNA form, the CDR3 reads TGTGCCATCAGTGACAGTGGCCAGGGAGGTTCTAGTCGGTACGAGCAGTACATC. It is translated as CAISDSGQGGSSRYEQYI.

The chain combines TRBV5-1 with TRBJ1-2; possible D gene TRBD1, 5 bases. V gave up 4 bases and J gave up 6 bases, with 13 bases separating them. CDR3 length: 13 amino acids. Germline CDR1 SGHRS, CDR2 YFSETQ. The CDR3 loop is CASSPGHGNGYTF. The DNA of the CDR3 is TGCGCCAGCAGCCCAGGACATGGGAATGGCTACACCTTC.

The chain uses TRBV18 and TRBJ2-5, with TRBD2 matching 10 bases. V lost 5 bases and J lost 4; bases outside the gene matches: 7. This CDR3 is 15 amino acids long. Germline lookup yields CDR1 KGHSH and CDR2 LQKENI. CDR3 amino acids: CASSKSWTSGETQYF. In DNA form, the CDR3 reads TGTGCCAGCTCAAAGTCGTGGACTAGCGGAGAGACCCAGTACTTC.

This chain joins TRBV7-9 and TRBJ1-1; no clear D gene. The germline V gene has CDR1 SEHNR and CDR2 FQNEAQ (reference sequence). The CDR3 runs 13 residues. The germline V and J ends were trimmed by 4 bases and 6 bases, with 12 bases remaining between them. The CDR3: CASSSGFLSEAFF. CDR3 nucleotides: TGTGCCAGCAGCTCGGGGTTCCTCTCTGAAGCTTTCTTT.

Notes on this clonotype: A junction boundary mismatches the germline segment, possibly from a read error. The chain couples TRBV30 to TRBJ2-4, with D possibly TRBD2 on 6 matching bases. CDR3 length: 16 residues. Germline CDR1 reads GTSNPN; CDR2 reads SVGIG (reference sequence). CDR3 in amino acids: CARSVPSLWEENVQYF. The CDR3 DNA is TGTGCCCGGAGTGTACCTTCCTTGTGGGAGGAAAACGTTCAGTACTTC.

On this clonotype: Given a much more abundant clone one base away, this may be a read error. This chain connects TRBV28 to TRBJ2-1; 13 nucleotides match TRBD2. The CDR3 extends over 15 amino acids. Germline assignment: CDR1 MDHEN and CDR2 SYDVKM. CDR3 amino acids: CATSLWTSGSYEQFF. The CDR3, as DNA: TGTGCCACCAGTCTCTGGACTAGCGGGAGCTATGAGCAGTTCTTC.

This chain connects TRBV11-2 to TRBJ2-1; TRBD2 aligns across 7 bases. The CDR3 length is 18 residues. The germline gives CDR1 SGHAT, CDR2 FQNNGV. Trimming removed 4 bases from V and 4 bases from J; junction bases left unmatched: 16. The CDR3 sequence is CASSSLRGTGGNYNEQFF. The CDR3 DNA reads TGTGCCAGCAGCTCCCTCCGCGGGACGGGGGGTAATTACAATGAGCAGTTCTTC.